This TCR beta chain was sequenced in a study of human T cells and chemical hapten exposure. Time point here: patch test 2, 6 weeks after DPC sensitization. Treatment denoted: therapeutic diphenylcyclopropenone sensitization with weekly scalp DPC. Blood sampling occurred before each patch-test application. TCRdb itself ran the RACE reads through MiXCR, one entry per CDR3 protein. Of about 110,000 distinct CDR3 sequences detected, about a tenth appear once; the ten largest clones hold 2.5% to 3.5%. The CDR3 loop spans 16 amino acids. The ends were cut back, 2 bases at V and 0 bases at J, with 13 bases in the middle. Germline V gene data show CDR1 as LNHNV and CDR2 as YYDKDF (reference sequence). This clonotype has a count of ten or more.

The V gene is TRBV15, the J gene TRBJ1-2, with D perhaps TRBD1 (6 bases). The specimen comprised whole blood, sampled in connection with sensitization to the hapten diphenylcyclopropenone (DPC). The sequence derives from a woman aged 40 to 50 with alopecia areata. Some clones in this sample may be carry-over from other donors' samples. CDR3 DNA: TGTGCCACCAGCAGACCCACGGACAGAACTAACTATGGCTACACCTTC. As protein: CATSRPTDRTNYGYTF.